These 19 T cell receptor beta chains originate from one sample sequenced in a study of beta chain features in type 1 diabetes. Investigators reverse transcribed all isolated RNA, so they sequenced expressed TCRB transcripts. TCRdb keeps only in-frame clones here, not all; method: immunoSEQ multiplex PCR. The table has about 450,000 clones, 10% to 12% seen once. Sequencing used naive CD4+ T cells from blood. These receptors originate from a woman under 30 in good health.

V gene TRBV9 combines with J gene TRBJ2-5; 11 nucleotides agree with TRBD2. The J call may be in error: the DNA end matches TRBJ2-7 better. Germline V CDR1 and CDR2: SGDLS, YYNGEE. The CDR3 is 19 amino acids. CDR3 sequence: CASSPHQGGVTSGIYEQYF. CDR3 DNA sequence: TGTGCCAGCAGCCCCCACCAGGGGGGGGTGACTAGCGGGATATACGAGCAGTACTTC.

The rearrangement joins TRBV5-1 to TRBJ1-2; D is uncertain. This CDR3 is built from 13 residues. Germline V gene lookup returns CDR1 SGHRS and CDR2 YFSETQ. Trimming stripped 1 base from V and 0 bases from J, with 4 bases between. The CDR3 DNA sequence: TGCGCCAGCAGCTTGACTACTAACTATGGCTACACCTTC. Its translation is CASSLTTNYGYTF.

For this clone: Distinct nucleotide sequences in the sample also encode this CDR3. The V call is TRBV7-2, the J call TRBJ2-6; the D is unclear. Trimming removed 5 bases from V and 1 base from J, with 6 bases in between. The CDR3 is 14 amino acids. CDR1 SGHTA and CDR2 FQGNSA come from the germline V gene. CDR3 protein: CASSPGSGANVLTF. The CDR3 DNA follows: TGTGCCAGCAGCCCCGGGTCTGGGGCCAACGTCCTGACTTTC.

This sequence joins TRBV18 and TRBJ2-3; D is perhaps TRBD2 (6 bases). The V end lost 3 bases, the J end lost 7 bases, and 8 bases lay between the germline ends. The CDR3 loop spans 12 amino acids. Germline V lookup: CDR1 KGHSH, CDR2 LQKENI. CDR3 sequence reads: CASSPAGNTQYF. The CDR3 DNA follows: TGTGCCAGCTCACCGGCGGGGAATACGCAGTATTTT.

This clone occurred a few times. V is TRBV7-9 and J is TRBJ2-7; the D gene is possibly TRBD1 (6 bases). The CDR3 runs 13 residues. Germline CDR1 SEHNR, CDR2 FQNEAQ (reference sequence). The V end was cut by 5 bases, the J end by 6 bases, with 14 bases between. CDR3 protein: CASSANRAGEQYV. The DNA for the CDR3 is TGTGCCAGCAGCGCAAACAGGGCCGGCGAGCAGTACGTC.

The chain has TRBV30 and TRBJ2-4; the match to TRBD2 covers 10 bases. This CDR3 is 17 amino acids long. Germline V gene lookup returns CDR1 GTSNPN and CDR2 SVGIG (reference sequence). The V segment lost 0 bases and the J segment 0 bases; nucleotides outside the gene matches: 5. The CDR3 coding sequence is TGTGCCTGGAGTGTAATAAGGACTAGCGGAGCCAAAAACATTCAGTACTTC. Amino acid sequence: CAWSVIRTSGAKNIQYF.

DNA of the CDR3: TGTGCCTGGGGCAGAGAGAACACTGAAGCTTTCTTT. It encodes CAWGRENTEAFF. The rearrangement joins TRBV30 to TRBJ1-1; no reliable D call. The germline V gene has CDR1 GTSNPN and CDR2 SVGIG (reference sequence). The CDR3 runs 12 residues. Trimming removed 5 bases at V and 1 base at J, with 8 bases between. The complete variable domain, with remaining parts taken from reference TRBV30 and TRBJ1-1, reads SQTIHQWPATLVQPVGSPLSLECTVEGTSNPNLYWYRQAAGRGLQLLFYSVGIGQISSEVPQNLSASRPQDRQFILSSKKLLLSDSGFYLCAWGRENTEAFFGQGTRLTVV.

CDR3 nucleotides: TGTGCCAGCAGCGTAGGACAGGCCAGTTTGACAGATACGCAGTATTTT. Translation gives CASSVGQASLTDTQYF. The chain carries TRBV7-3 and TRBJ2-3, with 7 bases matching TRBD1. Germline V CDR1 and CDR2: SGHTA, FQGTGA. The CDR3 consists of 16 residues. V dropped 5 bases and J dropped 3; count of bases not matched to a gene: 11.

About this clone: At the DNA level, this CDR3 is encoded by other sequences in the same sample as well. CDR3 sequence (DNA): TGCAGCGTTGAGCAGGGCACTGAAGCTTTCTTT. This gives the protein CSVEQGTEAFF. This chain uses TRBV29-1 with TRBJ1-1, with D possibly TRBD1 on 5 matching bases. Germline CDR1 is SQVTM and CDR2 is ANQGSEA. The CDR3 is 11 residues long. The V end lost 3 bases, the J end lost 4 bases, and 6 bases lay between the germline ends.

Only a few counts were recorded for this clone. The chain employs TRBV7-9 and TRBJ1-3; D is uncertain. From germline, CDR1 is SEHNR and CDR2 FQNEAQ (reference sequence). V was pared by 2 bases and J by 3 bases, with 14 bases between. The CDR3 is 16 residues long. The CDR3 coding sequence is TGTGCCAGCAGCTTATACAGAGAGTTAATTGGAAACACCATATATTTT. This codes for CASSLYRELIGNTIYF.

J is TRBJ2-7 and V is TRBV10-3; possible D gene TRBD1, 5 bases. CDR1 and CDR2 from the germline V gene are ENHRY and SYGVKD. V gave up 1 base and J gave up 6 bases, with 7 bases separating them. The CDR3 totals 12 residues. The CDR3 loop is CAISELQGEQYF. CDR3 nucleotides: TGTGCCATCAGTGAGTTGCAGGGCGAGCAGTACTTC.

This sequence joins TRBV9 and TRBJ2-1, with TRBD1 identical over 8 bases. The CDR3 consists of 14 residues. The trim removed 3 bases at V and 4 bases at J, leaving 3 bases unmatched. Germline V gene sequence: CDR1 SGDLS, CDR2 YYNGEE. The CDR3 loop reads CASSARQGYNEQFF. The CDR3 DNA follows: TGTGCCAGCAGCGCGCGACAGGGGTACAATGAGCAGTTCTTC.

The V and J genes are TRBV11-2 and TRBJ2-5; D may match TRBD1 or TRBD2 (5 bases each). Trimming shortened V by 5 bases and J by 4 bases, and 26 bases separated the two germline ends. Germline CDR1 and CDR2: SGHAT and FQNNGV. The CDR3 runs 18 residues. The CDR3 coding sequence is TGTGCCAGCAGCCCGAGGTGGGGGTATGAGCAGATTGGAGAGACCCAGTACTTC. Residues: CASSPRWGYEQIGETQYF.

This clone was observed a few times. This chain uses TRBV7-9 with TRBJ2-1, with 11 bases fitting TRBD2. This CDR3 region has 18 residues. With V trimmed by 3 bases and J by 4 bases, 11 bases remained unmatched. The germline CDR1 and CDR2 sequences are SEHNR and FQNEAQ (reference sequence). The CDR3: CASSFLAGGRRIYNEQFF. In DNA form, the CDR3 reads TGTGCCAGCAGCTTCCTAGCGGGGGGCCGAAGAATTTACAATGAGCAGTTCTTC.

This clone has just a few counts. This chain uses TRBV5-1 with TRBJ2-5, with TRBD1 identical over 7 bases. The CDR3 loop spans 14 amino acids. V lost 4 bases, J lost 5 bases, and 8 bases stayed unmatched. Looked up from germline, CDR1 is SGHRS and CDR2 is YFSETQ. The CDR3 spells CASSGVNRGETQYF. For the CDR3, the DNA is TGCGCCAGCAGCGGGGTAAACAGGGGCGAGACCCAGTACTTC.

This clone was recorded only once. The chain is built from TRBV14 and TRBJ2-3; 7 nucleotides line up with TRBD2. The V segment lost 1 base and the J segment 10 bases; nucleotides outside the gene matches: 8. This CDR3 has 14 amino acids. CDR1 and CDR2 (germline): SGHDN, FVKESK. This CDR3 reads CASSQVAGVGAQYF. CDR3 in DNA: TGTGCCAGCAGCCAAGTTGCGGGAGTCGGTGCGCAGTATTTT.

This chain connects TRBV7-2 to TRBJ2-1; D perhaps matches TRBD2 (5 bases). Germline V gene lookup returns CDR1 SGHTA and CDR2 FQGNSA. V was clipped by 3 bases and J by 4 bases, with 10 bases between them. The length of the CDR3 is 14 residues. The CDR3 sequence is CASSFGLVYNEQFF. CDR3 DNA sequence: TGTGCCAGCAGCTTTGGACTCGTATACAATGAGCAGTTCTTC.

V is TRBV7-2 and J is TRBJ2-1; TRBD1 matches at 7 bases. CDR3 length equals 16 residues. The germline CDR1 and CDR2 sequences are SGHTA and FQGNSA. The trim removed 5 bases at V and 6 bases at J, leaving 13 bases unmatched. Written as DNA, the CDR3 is TGTGCCAGCAGCCAAGGGGACAGCGGCCTATCCAATGAGCAGTTCTTC. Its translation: CASSQGDSGLSNEQFF.

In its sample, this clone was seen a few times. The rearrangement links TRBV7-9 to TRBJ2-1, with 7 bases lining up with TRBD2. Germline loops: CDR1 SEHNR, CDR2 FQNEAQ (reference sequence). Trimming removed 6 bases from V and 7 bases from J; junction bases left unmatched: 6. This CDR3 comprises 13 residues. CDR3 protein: CASRTWGGNEQFF. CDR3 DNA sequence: TGTGCCAGCAGAACATGGGGGGGTAATGAGCAGTTCTTC. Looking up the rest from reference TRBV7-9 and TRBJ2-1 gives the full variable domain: DTGVSQNPRHKITKRGQNVTFRCDPISEHNRLYWYRQTLGQGPEFLTYFQNEAQLEKSRLLSDRFSAERPKGSFSTLEIQRTEQGDSAMYLCASRTWGGNEQFFGPGTRLTVL.